This T cell receptor beta chain was sequenced during a study of blood T cell repertoires in COVID-19. Study overall: Whether acute or convalescent, the COVID-19 samples came from the United States, Italy and Spain. Sources were T cells, B-cell-depleted T cells, or PBMCs; the material itself was cDNA or gDNA.

Original processing notes: Cell counts per sample came from amplifying reference gene primers. Method: immunoSEQ multiplex PCR; TCRdb's copy keeps in-frame clones and lacks some. The DNA gave D and trimming, while V, J and clone size come from that table. Seen here are under 200,000 clones, under 85% observed once, and the top ten hold 10% to 15%. This clone has a single count. With V trimmed by 6 bases and J by 6 bases, 2 bases remained unmatched. The CDR3 totals 15 residues. Germline CDR1 is SNHLY and CDR2 is FYNNEI. This chain connects TRBV2 to TRBJ2-1; 16 bases map to TRBD2. Sequenced: peripheral blood. The receptor was derived from a man aged 70-80 years who had recovered from COVID-19. The CDR3 sequence: CASRGLAGGPNEQFF. CDR3 bases: TGTGCCAGCAGGGGACTAGCGGGAGGGCCCAATGAGCAGTTCTTC.